These T cell receptor beta chains were read from a single sample in a study of identical twins. TCRdb used MiXCR to reprocess the 5' RACE reads, holding one entry per CDR3 protein. This sample has 1.5 million to 2 million distinct CDR3 sequences, with about 32% found just once. Sequencing was performed on cord blood. The receptors were gathered from a newborn girl in good health. The CDR3 runs from the conserved cysteine through the conserved F or W. A D gene is named only where the DNA matches it firmly. Some rows mark clone size as missing; the rest say once, few, many or name a class of expanded clone.

TRBJ2-1	TRBV20-1	.	.	CSANLRTGMGEQFF	TGCAGTGCTAACCTTCGAACAGGAATGGGTGAGCAGTTCTTC
TRBJ1-4	TRBV7-9	few	.	CASRLWSEKLFF	TGTGCCAGCCGACTCTGGAGTGAAAAACTGTTTTTT
TRBJ1-3	TRBV5-1	.	.	CASSLGLLTVSGNTIYF	TGCGCCAGCAGCTTGGGGTTATTAACGGTCTCTGGAAACACCATATATTTT
TRBJ2-7	TRBV10-3	few	.	CAISESGSFYEQYF	TGTGCCATCAGTGAGTCGGGCAGTTTCTACGAGCAGTACTTC
TRBJ1-2	TRBV7-2	few	.	CASSLWGPYTF	TGTGCCAGCAGCTTATGGGGACCCTACACCTTC
TRBJ2-3	TRBV5-1	.	.	CASSQDYYTDTQYF	TGCGCCAGCAGTCAGGACTACTACACAGATACGCAGTATTTT
TRBJ1-5	TRBV3-1	.	.	CASSQVGDPNQPQHF	TGTGCCAGCAGCCAAGTAGGGGACCCCAATCAGCCCCAGCATTTT
TRBJ2-7	TRBV6-1	.	.	CASRGAQVSSYEQYF	TGTGCCAGCAGAGGGGCACAGGTAAGCTCCTACGAGCAGTACTTC
TRBJ2-7	TRBV7-2	.	TRBD2	CASSPSGGTSIKYNEQYF	TGTGCCAGCAGCCCTAGCGGGGGGACCTCAATAAAATACAATGAGCAGTACTTC
TRBJ2-7	TRBV2	.	TRBD2	CASSERLAGVFHEQYF	TGTGCCAGCAGTGAGAGGTTAGCGGGGGTCTTTCACGAGCAGTACTTC
TRBJ2-5	TRBV28	few	.	CASSFLRLQETQYF	TGTGCCAGCAGTTTTCTACGGCTGCAAGAGACCCAGTACTTC
TRBJ2-7	TRBV10-3	many	.	CAISESGLGYEQYF	TGTGCCATCAGTGAGTCAGGGCTGGGCTACGAGCAGTACTTC
TRBJ1-2	TRBV7-9	.	.	CASSLAHSGNGYTF	TGTGCCAGCAGCTTAGCCCACAGCGGGAATGGCTACACCTTC
TRBJ1-1	TRBV6-4	.	.	CASSANLMNTEAFF	TGTGCCAGCAGTGCGAACCTCATGAACACTGAAGCTTTCTTT
TRBJ2-5	TRBV4-1	.	TRBD2	CASSQDGLAQETQYF	TGCGCCAGCAGCCAAGATGGACTAGCGCAAGAGACCCAGTACTTC
TRBJ2-2	TRBV7-2	.	.	CASSLSWGAPFNTGELFF	TGTGCCAGCAGCTTAAGTTGGGGGGCCCCATTTAACACCGGGGAGCTGTTTTTT
TRBJ2-3	TRBV7-9	few	TRBD2	CASSLGTSGGSSTDTQYF	TGTGCCAGCAGCTTAGGGACTAGCGGGGGATCTAGCACAGATACGCAGTATTTT
TRBJ1-6	TRBV20-1	.	.	CSARLGGSNNSPLHF	TGCAGTGCTAGGTTGGGGGGCTCGAATAATTCACCCCTCCACTTT
TRBJ1-1	TRBV6-1	few	.	CASSGLGPPLNTEAFF	TGTGCCAGCAGTGGGTTGGGGCCCCCCTTGAACACTGAAGCTTTCTTT
TRBJ1-5	TRBV7-9	.	.	CASSLGGMVNQPQHF	TGTGCCAGCAGCTTAGGAGGGATGGTGAATCAGCCCCAGCATTTT
TRBJ2-1	TRBV28	.	.	CASIGARGIQETQFF	TGTGCCAGCATAGGGGCGAGGGGCATCCAAGAGACCCAGTTCTTC
TRBJ2-2	TRBV5-6	.	TRBD2	CASSVGLVTTGELFF	TGTGCCAGCAGCGTTGGACTAGTTACCACCGGGGAGCTGTTTTTT
TRBJ1-6	TRBV18	.	.	CASSPQGLNSPLHF	TGTGCCAGCTCACCGCAGGGACTCAATTCACCCCTCCACTTT
TRBJ2-5	TRBV20-1	once	.	CSASNNRPNEQYF	TGCAGTGCTAGTAATAATCGCCCCAATGAGCAGTACTTC
TRBJ2-2	TRBV5-1	once	.	CASSLEGGDYIGELFF	TGCGCCAGCAGCTTGGAAGGCGGGGATTACATCGGGGAGCTGTTTTTT
TRBJ1-2	TRBV11-2	few	TRBD1	CASSATTGNYGYTF	TGTGCCAGCAGCGCGACGACAGGGAATTATGGCTACACCTTC
TRBJ2-5	TRBV20-1	.	TRBD2	CSARSSGNEETQYF	TGCAGTGCTAGATCTAGCGGGAACGAGGAGACCCAGTACTTC
TRBJ2-7	TRBV5-1	.	TRBD2	CASRFTSGSSSYEQYF	TGCGCCAGCAGGTTTACTAGCGGGAGTAGCTCCTACGAGCAGTACTTC
TRBJ1-1	TRBV27	.	.	CASSLGLPTEAFF	TGTGCCAGCAGTTTGGGACTGCCCACTGAAGCTTTCTTT
TRBJ2-2	TRBV4-1	once	.	CASSPRSENTGELFF	TGCGCCAGCAGCCCGCGGTCGGAGAACACCGGGGAGCTGTTTTTT
TRBJ2-4	TRBV15	few	.	CATSRDMGSGAKNIQYF	TGTGCCACCAGCAGAGATATGGGCAGCGGGGCCAAAAACATTCAGTACTTC
TRBJ2-1	TRBV20-1	.	.	CSARDPGRGKGQFF	TGCAGTGCTAGAGATCCGGGCAGGGGTAAGGGGCAGTTCTTC
TRBJ1-6	TRBV6-5	.	TRBD1	CASSYPGQNNSPLHF	TGTGCCAGCAGTTACCCGGGACAGAATAATTCACCCCTCCACTTT
TRBJ1-2	TRBV6-5	.	.	CAGSYSGRRLYGYTF	TGTGCCGGCAGTTACTCGGGCAGAAGACTCTATGGCTACACCTTC
TRBJ2-1	TRBV14	.	.	CAGSQASIPTNEQFF	TGTGCCGGCAGCCAAGCTAGCATCCCGACAAATGAGCAGTTCTTC
TRBJ1-2	TRBV7-2	few	.	CASSLAGGTLGYGYTF	TGTGCCAGCAGCTTAGCGGGGGGGACCTTAGGGTATGGCTACACCTTC
TRBJ2-6	TRBV3-1	.	.	CASSQVQVSGANVLTF	TGTGCCAGCAGCCAAGTTCAGGTCTCTGGGGCCAACGTCCTGACTTTC
TRBJ2-1	TRBV10-3	.	TRBD2	CAISESASGMTKGQFF	TGTGCCATCAGTGAGTCGGCTAGCGGGATGACTAAAGGGCAGTTCTTC
TRBJ1-2	TRBV28	.	.	CASSLGATGGGGYTF	TGTGCCAGCAGTTTAGGGGCTACAGGAGGGGGGGGCTACACCTTC
TRBJ1-5	TRBV20-1	.	TRBD1	CSATAGTGTISNQPQHF	TGCAGTGCTACAGCCGGGACAGGGACCATTAGCAATCAGCCCCAGCATTTT
TRBJ2-4	TRBV5-1	.	.	CAGSSGVAKNIQYF	TGCGCCGGCAGCTCGGGAGTTGCCAAAAACATTCAGTACTTC